These T cell receptor beta chains were read from a single sample in a study of response to subunit inactivated influenza vaccine. From the RT-PCR reads, TCRdb called clonotypes with MiXCR, one entry per CDR3 protein. The sample records roughly 540,000 distinct CDR3 sequences, approximately 24% being singletons. The same data also contributed to another study, on T cells expressing NK-cell markers.

Sequenced here: CD4+ T cells sorted from PBMCs, sampled approximately 13 days after vaccination. The receptors here all came from a man in his forties or fifties who received an inactivated influenza vaccine. Both conserved end residues are part of each CDR3. The D gene is left open where the match is weak. Not every row has a clone size; where given, it reads once, few, many or a size class.

j_gene	abundance	d_gene	v_gene	CDR3nt	CDR3aa
TRBJ2-2	few	.	TRBV29-1	TGCAGCGCCTCTGGACGGTCCACCGGGGAGCTGTTTTTT	CSASGRSTGELFF
TRBJ1-5	many	.	TRBV15	TGTGCCACCAGCAGTATGGGAACCGGGGATCAGCCCCAGCATTTT	CATSSMGTGDQPQHF
TRBJ2-2	.	TRBD2	TRBV18	TGTGCCAGCTCACCAGAGGCGGGAGCGAACACCGGGGAGCTGTTTTTT	CASSPEAGANTGELFF
TRBJ1-5	few	.	TRBV20-1	TGCAGTGCCGGGTATAATGTCCAGCATTTT	CSAGYNVQHF
TRBJ2-5	few	.	TRBV29-1	TGCAGCGTTGAATACGGGGGACATCGTCAAGAGACCCAGTACTTC	CSVEYGGHRQETQYF
TRBJ1-1	.	.	TRBV5-1	TGCGCCAGCAGCTTGGTCGGACCGGCGGCCCCAAACACTGAAGCTTTCTTT	CASSLVGPAAPNTEAFF
TRBJ2-2	few	TRBD2	TRBV7-6	TGTGCCAGCAGCCCAGCGCTAGCGGGAGTTGCCACCGGGGAGCTGTTTTTT	CASSPALAGVATGELFF
TRBJ2-1	.	TRBD1	TRBV20-1	TGCAGTGCCTGGGACAGGGGTGGGGAGAGCTCCTACAATGAGCAGTTCTTC	CSAWDRGGESSYNEQFF
TRBJ2-3	few	TRBD1	TRBV7-9	TGTGCCAGCAGCTTGGGACAGCTCATTAGCACAGATACGCAGTATTTT	CASSLGQLISTDTQYF
TRBJ2-5	.	TRBD2	TRBV12-3/TRBV12-4	TGTGCCAGCACCGCCGCGGGACTATTTGGAGAGACCCAGTACTTC	CASTAAGLFGETQYF
TRBJ1-1	few	.	TRBV6-1	TGTGCCAGCAGTAAACCTGGGGGGTTTGACGCTTTCTTT	CASSKPGGFDAFF
TRBJ1-2	few	.	TRBV4-2	TGTGCCAGCAGCCAAGAAGGCGGAGATAACTATGGCTACACCTTC	CASSQEGGDNYGYTF
TRBJ2-1	.	TRBD2	TRBV28	TGTGCCAGCAGTCGCCCCGGGACTAGCGGGGCCAATGAGCAGTTCTTC	CASSRPGTSGANEQFF
TRBJ2-7	.	TRBD2	TRBV15	TGTGCCACCAGCAGAGGGGTAACTAGCGGGAGAAGCTCCTACGAGCAGTACTTC	CATSRGVTSGRSSYEQYF
TRBJ2-5	few	TRBD1	TRBV6-6	TGTGCCAGCAGTACAGGGGGCGAAAAGACCCAGTACTTC	CASSTGGEKTQYF
TRBJ2-3	.	.	TRBV2	TGTGCCAGCAGGTCTAACCTCCTGGGCACAGATACGCAGTATTTT	CASRSNLLGTDTQYF
TRBJ2-4	.	TRBD2	TRBV5-1	TGCGCCAGCAGCTTACGACTAGCGGGAGGGCCCAAACCCAAAAACATTCAGTACTTC	CASSLRLAGGPKPKNIQYF
TRBJ2-7	many	.	TRBV5-1	TGCGCCAGCAGCGACCAGGGAGGCGAGCAGTACTTC	CASSDQGGEQYF
TRBJ2-2	.	TRBD2	TRBV2	TGTGCCAGCACGCGCGGGGGGGCCCGGGTTGATACCGGGGAGCTGTTTTTT	CASTRGGARVDTGELFF
TRBJ2-6	few	.	TRBV7-3	TGTGCCAGCCAAGCATCCCCCGGGGCCAACGTCCTGACTTTC	CASQASPGANVLTF
TRBJ2-5	.	TRBD2	TRBV7-8	TGTGCCAGCAGCTTAATCCCTAGCGGGAGTCAAGAGACCCAGTACTTC	CASSLIPSGSQETQYF
TRBJ1-2	few	.	TRBV3-1	TGTGCCAGCAGCCCTGGGGCAGGGGCTGGCTACACCTTC	CASSPGAGAGYTF
TRBJ2-1	few	TRBD2	TRBV5-6	TGTGCCAGCAGCTTGGCGGCTAGCGGGAGTGGGCAGTTCTTC	CASSLAASGSGQFF
TRBJ2-1	few	.	TRBV7-9	TGTGCCAGCAGCTTAGTGCGCGGGGCACCTGGGGTTGAGCAGTTCTTC	CASSLVRGAPGVEQFF
TRBJ1-1	.	.	TRBV2	TGTGCCTGCAGCCGGAATCCGGTGGAAGCTTTCTTT	CACSRNPVEAFF
TRBJ2-1	.	TRBD1	TRBV4-2	TGTGCCAGCAGCCGAACCCCCGGGACAGAAAACAATGAGCAGTTCTTC	CASSRTPGTENNEQFF
TRBJ2-5	.	TRBD2	TRBV20-1	TGCAGTGCTAGAGACAGTGGACTAGCGAAAGAGACCCAGTACTTC	CSARDSGLAKETQYF
TRBJ2-5	few	TRBD1	TRBV12-3/TRBV12-4	TGTGCCAGCAGTTCCGGGACAGGGCTACCCTGGGAGACCCAGTACTTC	CASSSGTGLPWETQYF
TRBJ2-7	.	.	TRBV5-1	TGCGCCAGCAGCCAAGGGGACTTGCCCTACGAGCAGTACTTC	CASSQGDLPYEQYF
TRBJ2-7	.	TRBD2	TRBV11-2	TGTGCCAGCAACCGGGGGGTGGGCGAGCAGTACTTC	CASNRGVGEQYF
TRBJ2-1	.	.	TRBV9	TGTGCCAGCAGCGTAGATGGGGGATATGAGCAGTTCTTC	CASSVDGGYEQFF
TRBJ2-7	.	.	TRBV15	TGTGCCACCAGCAGAGCAACCGGTATTTACGAGCAGTACTTC	CATSRATGIYEQYF
TRBJ1-6	once	.	TRBV12-3/TRBV12-4	TGTGCCAGCAGTTTAGGGATACCAAATTCACCCCTCCACTTT	CASSLGIPNSPLHF
TRBJ2-2	.	.	TRBV5-1	TGCGCCAGCAGCGACTCAAAAAAGTCCACCGGGGAGCTGTTTTTT	CASSDSKKSTGELFF
TRBJ2-6	.	TRBD1	TRBV19	TGTGCCAGTAGTATCCGAGGGGGCACCTTCTCTGGGGCCAACGTCCTGACTTTC	CASSIRGGTFSGANVLTF
TRBJ2-7	few	.	TRBV12-3/TRBV12-4	TGTGCCAGCAGTTTGTCAGTTTCCTACGAGCAGTACTTC	CASSLSVSYEQYF